This record covers a single T cell receptor beta chain. The data belong to a study of blood T cell repertoires in COVID-19. Study-wide background: The study drew acute and convalescent COVID-19 samples from the United States, Italy and Spain. In each case, the material was cDNA or gDNA derived from T cells, B-cell-depleted T cells, or PBMCs.

This CDR3 has 14 residues. Per the germline V gene, CDR1 is LNHDA and CDR2 is SQIVND (reference sequence). V was trimmed by 1 base and J by 8 bases, leaving 9 bases between them. Adults between about 18 and 95 years of age took part from fewer than 30 US areas. Libraries were prepared by immunoSEQ multiplex PCR; TCRdb keeps only in-frame clonotypes and omits some of them. The data contain approximately 250,000 clones, roughly four fifths of them singletons. The sample comprised PBMCs or T cells enriched from blood (not recorded which). This sequence originates from a man aged 40-49 years who had recovered from COVID-19. The chain links TRBV19 to TRBJ1-6; no firm D call. The CDR3 is CASSIGRGDSPLHF. In DNA, the CDR3 is TGTGCCAGTAGTATAGGTCGGGGAGATTCACCCCTCCACTTT. Together with reference TRBV19 and TRBJ1-6, the CDR3 gives the full variable domain: DGGITQSPKYLFRKEGQNVTLSCEQNLNHDAMYWYRQDPGQGLRLIYYSQIVNDFQKGDIAEGYSVSREKKESFPLTVTSAQKNPTAFYLCASSIGRGDSPLHFGNGTRLTVT.